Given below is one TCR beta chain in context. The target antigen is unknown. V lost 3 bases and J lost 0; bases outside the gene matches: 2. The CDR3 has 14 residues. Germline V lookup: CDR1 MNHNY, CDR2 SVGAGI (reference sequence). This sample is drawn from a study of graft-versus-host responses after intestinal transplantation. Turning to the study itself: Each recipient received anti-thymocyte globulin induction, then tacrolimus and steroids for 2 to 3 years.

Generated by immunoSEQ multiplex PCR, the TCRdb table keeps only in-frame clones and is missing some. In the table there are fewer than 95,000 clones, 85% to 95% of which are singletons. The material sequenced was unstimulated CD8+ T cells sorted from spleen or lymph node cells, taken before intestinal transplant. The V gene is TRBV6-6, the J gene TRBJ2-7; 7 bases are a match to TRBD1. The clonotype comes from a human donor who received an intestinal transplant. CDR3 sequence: CASSYGDSSYEQYF. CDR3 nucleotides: TGTGCCAGCAGTTATGGGGACAGCTCCTACGAGCAGTACTTC.